This T cell receptor beta chain was identified in a study of human T cells and chemical hapten exposure. Study details: In the approximately 25-week study, patients were dosed weekly with diphenylcyclopropenone on the scalp throughout. Minor volume differences among pooled libraries chiefly drove per-sample TCR yield variation. Study-wide results and limits: Donors' alopecia may make their immune response differ from healthy people's.

Time point given: pre-sensitization, week 0. Regarding treatment: therapeutic diphenylcyclopropenone sensitization with weekly scalp DPC. V was shortened by 2 bases and J by 1 base, with 8 bases between the two germline ends. This CDR3 region has 13 residues. Germline values: CDR1 SQVTM, CDR2 ANQGSEA. The library labeled individual cDNA molecules by adding unique molecular identifiers to them. Each CDR3 protein is one row after TCRdb ran MiXCR on the RACE reads. The sample includes more than 100,000 distinct CDR3 sequences, roughly 13% seen only once; the top ten take around 2.7%. About this clonotype itself: Its antigen remains unidentified.

The TCR comes from a young woman with alopecia areata. Some clones in this sample may be carry-over from other donors' samples. This sequence joins TRBV29-1 and TRBJ1-2; D unclear. The source material was whole blood, sampled in connection with sensitization to the hapten diphenylcyclopropenone (DPC). The CDR3 nucleotides read TGCAGCGTTGAATCTGCCGGTAACTATGGCTACACCTTC. It specifies CSVESAGNYGYTF.